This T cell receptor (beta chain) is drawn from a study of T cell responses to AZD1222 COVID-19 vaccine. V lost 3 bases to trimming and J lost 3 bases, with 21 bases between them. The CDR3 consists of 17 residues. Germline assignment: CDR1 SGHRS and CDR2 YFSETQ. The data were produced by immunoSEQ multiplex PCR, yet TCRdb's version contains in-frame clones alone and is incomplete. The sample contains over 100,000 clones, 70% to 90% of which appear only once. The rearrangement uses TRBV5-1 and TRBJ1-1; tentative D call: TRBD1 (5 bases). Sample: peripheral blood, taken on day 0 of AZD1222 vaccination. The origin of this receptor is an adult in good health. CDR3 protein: CASSYSRSQGRDTEAFF. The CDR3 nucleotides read TGCGCCAGCAGCTACAGCCGGAGTCAGGGTCGGGACACTGAAGCTTTCTTT. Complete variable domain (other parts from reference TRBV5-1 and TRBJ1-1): KAGVTQTPRYLIKTRGQQVTLSCSPISGHRSVSWYQQTPGQGLQFLFEYFSETQRNKGNFPGRFSGRQFSNSRSEMNVSTLELGDSALYLCASSYSRSQGRDTEAFFGQGTRLTVV.